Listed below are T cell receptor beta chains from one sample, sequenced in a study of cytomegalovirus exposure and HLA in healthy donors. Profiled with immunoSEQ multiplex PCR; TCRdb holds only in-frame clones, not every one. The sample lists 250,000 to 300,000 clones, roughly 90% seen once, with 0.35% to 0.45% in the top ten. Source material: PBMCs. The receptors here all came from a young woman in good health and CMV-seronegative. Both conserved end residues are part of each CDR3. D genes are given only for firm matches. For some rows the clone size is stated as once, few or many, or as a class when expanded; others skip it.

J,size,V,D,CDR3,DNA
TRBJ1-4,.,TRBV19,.,CASSPNSRLFF,TGTGCCAGTAGCCCCAATTCCAGACTGTTTTTT
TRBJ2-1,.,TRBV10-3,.,CAISGLTEDEQFF,TGTGCCATCAGTGGACTGACCGAGGATGAGCAGTTCTTC
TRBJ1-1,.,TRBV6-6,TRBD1,CASSKTGANTEAFF,TGTGCCAGCAGTAAGACAGGGGCCAACACTGAAGCTTTCTTT
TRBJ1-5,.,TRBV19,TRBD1,CASSSPPGQRGQPQHF,TGTGCCAGTAGTTCACCGCCGGGACAGAGAGGACAGCCCCAGCATTTT
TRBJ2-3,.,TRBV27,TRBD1,CASSYRDSNTDTQYF,TGTGCCAGCAGTTACCGGGACAGCAACACAGATACGCAGTATTTT
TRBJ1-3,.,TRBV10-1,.,CASSESGGSGNTIYF,TGCGCCAGCAGTGAGTCGGGGGGCTCTGGAAACACCATATATTTT
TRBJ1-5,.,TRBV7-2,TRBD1,CASSFSGGANQPQHF,TGTGCCAGCAGCTTCTCAGGGGGCGCCAATCAGCCCCAGCATTTT
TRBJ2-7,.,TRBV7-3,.,CASSLPSSYEQYF,TGTGCCAGCAGCCTCCCCTCTTCCTACGAGCAGTACTTC
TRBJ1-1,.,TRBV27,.,CASSPAGLNTEAFF,TGTGCCAGCAGTCCAGCGGGGTTGAACACTGAAGCTTTCTTT
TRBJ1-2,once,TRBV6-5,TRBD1,CASSYSLGGQGYTF,TGTGCCAGCAGTTACTCGCTTGGGGGACAGGGCTACACCTTC
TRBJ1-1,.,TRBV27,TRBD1,CASSPFQGEGTEAFF,TGTGCCAGCAGCCCCTTCCAGGGGGAAGGGACTGAAGCTTTCTTT
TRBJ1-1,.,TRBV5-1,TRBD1,CASSFGGQGKGTEAFF,TGCGCCAGCAGCTTCGGGGGACAGGGAAAAGGCACTGAAGCTTTCTTT
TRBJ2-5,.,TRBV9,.,CASSVSSEETQYF,TGTGCCAGCAGCGTAAGTTCGGAAGAGACCCAGTACTTC
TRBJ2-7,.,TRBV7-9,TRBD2,CASSLGGGSSYEQYF,TGTGCCAGCAGCTTAGGGGGCGGGAGCTCCTACGAGCAGTACTTC
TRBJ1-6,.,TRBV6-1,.,CASIGSSYNSPLHF,TGTGCCAGCATCGGGAGCTCCTATAATTCACCCCTCCACTTT
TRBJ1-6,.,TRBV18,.,CASSLDSSYNSPLHF,TGTGCCAGCTCACTGGACAGCTCCTATAATTCACCCCTCCACTTT
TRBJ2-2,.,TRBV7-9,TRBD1,CASSPGTGNTGELFF,TGTGCCAGCAGCCCCGGGACAGGGAACACCGGGGAGCTGTTTTTT
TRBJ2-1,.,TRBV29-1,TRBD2,CSVEVTSGGAYNEQFF,TGCAGCGTTGAAGTTACTAGCGGGGGAGCCTACAATGAGCAGTTCTTC
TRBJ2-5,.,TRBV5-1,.,CASSTGTLETQYF,TGCGCCAGCAGCACCGGGACACTTGAGACCCAGTACTTC
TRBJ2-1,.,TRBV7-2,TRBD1,CASSLDRGHYNEQFF,TGTGCCAGCAGCCTCGACAGGGGGCATTACAATGAGCAGTTCTTC
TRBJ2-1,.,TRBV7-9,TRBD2,CASSESGGRNNEQFF,TGTGCCAGCAGCGAGAGCGGGGGGCGAAACAATGAGCAGTTCTTC
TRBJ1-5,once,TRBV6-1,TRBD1,CASSDQPGQNNQPQHF,TGTGCCAGCAGTGACCAACCGGGACAGAACAATCAGCCCCAGCATTTT